This entry describes one TCR beta chain. Its cognate antigen is unknown. The data were taken from a study of yellow fever vaccine responses in identical twins. Study-level findings and limits: Twins' vaccine T cell responses reportedly seemed partly convergent and partly personalized.

This CDR3 comprises 16 residues. The trim removed 4 bases at V and 1 base at J, leaving 5 bases unmatched. Germline lookup yields CDR1 MRHNA and CDR2 SNTAGT. TCRdb redid the calling of the RT-PCR reads with MiXCR, one entry per CDR3 protein. The sample has under 25,000 distinct CDR3 sequences, about 65% seen once. The sample in question was T cells from blood (PBMCs), unsorted or a sorted subset (not recorded which), obtained before or after yellow fever vaccination (not recorded which). The rearrangement uses TRBV6-4 and TRBJ2-1; the match to TRBD1 covers 9 bases. The sequence was obtained from a woman aged 18 to 35 who received the yellow fever vaccine. The CDR3 DNA follows: TGTGCCAGCAGTGGCTCCGGGACAGGGTCCTACAATGAGCAGTTCTTC. It codes for CASSGSGTGSYNEQFF.